These 13 T cell receptor beta chains were sequenced from one sample in a study of T cell responses to AZD1222 COVID-19 vaccine. Profiling relied on immunoSEQ multiplex PCR, and the TCRdb table lists in-frame clones only, not all of them. Of about 91,000 clones detected, 92% appear once; the ten largest clones hold roughly 3.1%. This material consisted of peripheral blood, taken 28 days after the second AZD1222 dose. The receptors here all came from an adult who received the AZD1222 COVID-19 vaccine.

This clone was counted once. V usage is TRBV27 and J usage is TRBJ2-3; 9 nucleotides align to TRBD2. The J segment lost 0 bases and the V segment lost 3 bases, leaving 4 bases of the junction unmatched. Germline CDR1 and CDR2: MNHEY and SMNVEV (reference sequence). The CDR3 length is 16 residues. The CDR3 spells CASSLGTSPSTDTQYF. CDR3 in DNA: TGTGCCAGCAGTTTGGGGACTAGCCCTAGCACAGATACGCAGTATTTT.

The V gene is TRBV28, the J gene TRBJ1-2; D is perhaps TRBD1 (5 bases). V was shortened by 6 bases and J by 3 bases, with 14 bases between the two germline ends. Germline CDR1 and CDR2: MDHEN and SYDVKM. This CDR3 is 14 amino acids long. The DNA of the CDR3 is TGTGCCAGCAGGTCAGCGGGGGTCGACTATGGCTACACCTTC. Its protein product is CASRSAGVDYGYTF.

The chain couples TRBV3-1 (or the pseudogene TRBV3-2) to TRBJ2-5; tentatively, D is TRBD1 or TRBD2 (5 bases each). Germline CDR1 is LGHDT and CDR2 is YNNKEL (reference sequence). With 0 bases removed from V and 4 bases from J, the gap between germline ends came to 15 bases. There are 16 residues in the CDR3. The DNA for the CDR3 is TGTGCCAGCAGCCAAGATGGGACCGGAGTCGTAGAGACCCAGTACTTC. It translates to CASSQDGTGVVETQYF.

The rearrangement uses TRBV29-1 and TRBJ1-4, with D uncertain. There are 13 residues in the CDR3. The V end lost 4 bases, the J end lost 8 bases, and 14 bases lay between the germline ends. The germline V gene encodes CDR1 SQVTM and CDR2 ANQGSEA. CDR3 in DNA: TGCAGCGTTGCCCCAATTGCCGGGGAAAAACTGTTTTTT. It encodes CSVAPIAGEKLFF. The variable domain in full, with the rest retrieved from reference TRBV29-1 and TRBJ1-4, is SAVISQKPSRDICQRGTSLTIQCQVDSQVTMMFWYRQQPGQSLTLIATANQGSEATYESGFVIDKFPISRPNLTFSTLTVSNMSPEDSSIYLCSVAPIAGEKLFFGSGTQLSVL.

This chain links TRBV7-9 with TRBJ1-6, with TRBD1 matching 8 bases. This CDR3 has 15 residues. Looked up from germline, CDR1 is SEHNR and CDR2 is FQNEAQ (reference sequence). J was trimmed by 7 bases and V by 2 bases; bases with no gene match: 4. CDR3 DNA sequence: TGTGCCAGCAGCTTACTGGGACAGGAGAATTCACCCCTCCACTTT. It yields the protein CASSLLGQENSPLHF.

The chain has TRBV12-3 or TRBV12-4 and TRBJ1-2, with 9 positions matching TRBD1. This CDR3 is 13 amino acids long. With 5 bases clipped from V and 8 bases from J, the junction kept 6 bases outside the gene matches. In DNA form, the CDR3 reads TGTGCCAGCAGTCCGGGACAGGGATGGGGCTACACCTTC. As protein: CASSPGQGWGYTF.

The chain recombines TRBV11-2 with TRBJ2-1; D unresolved. The CDR3 sequence is 13 residues long. Between the trimmed V and J ends, which lost 2 bases and 7 bases, there was a span of 9 bases. Germline CDR1 reads SGHAT; CDR2 reads FQNNGV. CDR3 coding DNA: TGTGCCAGCAGCTTATCCATCAGTAATGAGCAGTTCTTC. This sequence encodes CASSLSISNEQFF.

V and J are TRBV7-9 and TRBJ2-3; tentative D call: TRBD2 (6 bases). Per the germline V gene, CDR1 is SEHNR and CDR2 is FQNEAQ (reference sequence). The CDR3 sequence is 15 residues long. The V end lost 5 bases, the J end lost 6 bases, and 18 bases lay between the germline ends. The DNA of the CDR3 is TGTGCCAGCAGCCTACCCGTCCGCGGGGCTGATACGCAGTATTTT. The encoded protein is CASSLPVRGADTQYF. Filled out from reference TRBV7-9 and TRBJ2-3, the complete variable domain reads DTGVSQNPRHKITKRGQNVTFRCDPISEHNRLYWYRQTLGQGPEFLTYFQNEAQLEKSRLLSDRFSAERPKGSFSTLEIQRTEQGDSAMYLCASSLPVRGADTQYFGPGTRLTVL.

This chain connects TRBV7-2 to TRBJ2-1, with D perhaps given as TRBD1 or TRBD2 (6 bases each). CDR3 size: 17 residues. Germline loops: CDR1 SGHTA, CDR2 FQGNSA. The germline V and J ends were trimmed by 0 bases and 4 bases, with 16 bases remaining between them. The CDR3 here is CASSLASTGAGYNEQFF. CDR3 sequence (DNA): TGTGCCAGCAGCTTAGCCTCCACGGGGGCTGGGTACAATGAGCAGTTCTTC.

The chain links TRBV5-1 to TRBJ1-4; TRBD1 aligns across 7 bases. Germline CDR1 is SGHRS and CDR2 is YFSETQ. J gave up 0 bases and V 2 bases, and 13 bases lay outside the gene matches. This CDR3 has 19 amino acids. In DNA form, the CDR3 reads TGCGCCAGCAGCTTAAAGGGGGCGAAATTGCTGACAACTAATGAAAAACTGTTTTTT. Amino acid sequence: CASSLKGAKLLTTNEKLFF.

This clone appeared a single time. The DNA of the CDR3 is TGTGCCAGCAGCCCGCCTTGGGGGGGGCAGGATGAAGCTTTCTTT. Protein: CASSPPWGGQDEAFF. This chain links TRBV11-3 with TRBJ1-1; a weak D match, TRBD1 (6 bases). The germline V gene encodes CDR1 SGHNT and CDR2 YENEEA. CDR3 length: 15 residues. V dropped 5 bases and J dropped 7 bases, with 20 bases sitting between them.

In this sample, this clone turned up a few times. The chain uses TRBV6-5 and TRBJ1-1, with a weak D call TRBD1 (6 bases). This CDR3 region has 14 residues. The V and J ends lost 6 bases and 2 bases respectively, with 13 bases between them. Germline CDR1 and CDR2: MNHEY and SVGAGI. Here the CDR3 reads CASSPGTSNTEAFF. The CDR3, as DNA: TGTGCCAGCAGCCCAGGGACATCTAACACTGAAGCTTTCTTT.

The chain is built from TRBV21-1 and TRBJ1-5. TRBV21-1 is listed as a pseudogene. The CDR3 consists of 12 residues. The CDR3 nucleotides read TGTGCCAGCAGGGCGAAATGGGGGGCCCAGCATTTT. Protein: CASRAKWGAQHF.